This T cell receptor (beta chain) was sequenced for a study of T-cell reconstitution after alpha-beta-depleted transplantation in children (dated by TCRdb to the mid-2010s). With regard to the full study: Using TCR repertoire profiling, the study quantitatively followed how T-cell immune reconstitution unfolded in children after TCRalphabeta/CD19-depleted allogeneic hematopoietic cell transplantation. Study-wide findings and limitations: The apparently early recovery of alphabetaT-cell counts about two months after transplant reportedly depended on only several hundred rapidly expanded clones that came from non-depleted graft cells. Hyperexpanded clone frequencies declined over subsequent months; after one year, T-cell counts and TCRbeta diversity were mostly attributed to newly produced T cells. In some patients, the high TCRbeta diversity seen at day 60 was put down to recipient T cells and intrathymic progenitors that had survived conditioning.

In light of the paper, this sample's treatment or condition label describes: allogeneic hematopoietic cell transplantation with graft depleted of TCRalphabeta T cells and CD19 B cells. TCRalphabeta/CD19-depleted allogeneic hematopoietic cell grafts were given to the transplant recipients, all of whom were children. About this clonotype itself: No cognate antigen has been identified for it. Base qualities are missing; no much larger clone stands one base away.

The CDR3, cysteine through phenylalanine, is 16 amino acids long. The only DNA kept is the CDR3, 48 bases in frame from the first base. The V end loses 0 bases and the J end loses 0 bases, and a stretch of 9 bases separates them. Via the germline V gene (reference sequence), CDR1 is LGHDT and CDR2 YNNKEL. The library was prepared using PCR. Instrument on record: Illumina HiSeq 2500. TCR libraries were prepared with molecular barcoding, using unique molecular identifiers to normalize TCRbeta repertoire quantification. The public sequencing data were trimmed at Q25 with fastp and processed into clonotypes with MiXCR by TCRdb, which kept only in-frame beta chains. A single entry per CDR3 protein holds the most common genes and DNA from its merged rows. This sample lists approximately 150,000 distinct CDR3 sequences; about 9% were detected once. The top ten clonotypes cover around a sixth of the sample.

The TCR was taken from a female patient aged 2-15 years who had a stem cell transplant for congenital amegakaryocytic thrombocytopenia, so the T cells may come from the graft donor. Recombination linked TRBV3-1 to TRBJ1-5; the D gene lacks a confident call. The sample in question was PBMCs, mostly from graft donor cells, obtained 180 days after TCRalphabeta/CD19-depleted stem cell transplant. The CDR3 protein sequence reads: CASSQELLLSNQPQHF. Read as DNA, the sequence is TGTGCCAGCAGCCAAGAATTGTTGCTTAGCAATCAGCCCCAGCATTTT.